These T cell receptor beta chains were read from a single sample in a study of shared clonotypes between healthy human individuals. The data were produced by immunoSEQ multiplex PCR, yet TCRdb's version contains in-frame clones alone and is incomplete. The sample has 2,500,000 or so clones, over 85% seen once. Sequencing was carried out using naive CD4+ T cells from PBMCs. Receptor source: a man aged 18 to 29 in good health. Some clones in this sample may be carry-over from other donors' samples. Each CDR3 is given with its conserved first and last residue. A D gene is named only where the DNA matches it firmly. Some rows mark clone size as missing; the rest say once, few, many or name a class of expanded clone.

TRBJ1-6 NA TRBV2 TRBD1 CASSLQGANSPLHF TGTGCCAGCAGTTTGCAGGGGGCGAATTCACCCCTCCACTTT
TRBJ2-2 NA TRBV7-3 NA CASSPNTGSAGELFF TGTGCCAGCAGCCCCAACACAGGGAGTGCCGGGGAGCTGTTTTTT
TRBJ2-2 NA TRBV25-1 TRBD2 CASSESWTSDPGELFF TGTGCCAGCAGTGAATCATGGACTAGTGATCCCGGGGAGCTGTTTTTT
TRBJ2-7 NA TRBV5-1 NA CASRPTGTPAYEQYF TGCGCCAGCAGGCCGACCGGGACACCAGCCTACGAGCAGTACTTC
TRBJ1-3 NA TRBV6-1 NA CASTHSLGNTIYF TGTGCCAGCACCCACAGCCTTGGAAACACCATATATTTT
TRBJ2-7 NA TRBV10-3 NA CAISWTGYEQYF TGTGCCATCAGTTGGACCGGTTACGAGCAGTACTTC
TRBJ2-7 NA TRBV2 TRBD2 CASSQWTSGIYEQYF TGTGCCAGCAGTCAGTGGACTAGCGGGATCTACGAGCAGTACTTC
TRBJ2-1 NA TRBV11-3 NA CASSLYFSLTPNEQFF TGTGCCAGCAGCTTATATTTTAGTCTCACGCCGAATGAGCAGTTCTTC
TRBJ2-7 NA TRBV6-5 TRBD1 CASSYQDRGRDEQYF TGTGCCAGCAGTTACCAGGACAGGGGGAGGGACGAGCAGTACTTC
TRBJ2-5 NA TRBV19 NA CASSLDSPGAGQETQYF TGTGCCAGTAGTCTCGACTCACCCGGGGCGGGCCAAGAGACCCAGTACTTC
TRBJ2-3 NA TRBV11-3 NA CASSYTGSSTDTQYF TGTGCCAGCAGCTATACGGGATCGAGCACAGATACGCAGTATTTT
TRBJ2-3 NA TRBV7-2 TRBD2 CASSRRDYYPDTQYF TGTGCCAGCAGCCGGAGGGACTACTATCCAGATACGCAGTATTTT
TRBJ1-5 NA TRBV5-8 NA CASSLEGYGNQPQHF TGTGCCAGCAGCTTGGAAGGGTATGGCAATCAGCCCCAGCATTTT
TRBJ1-1 once TRBV4-3 NA CASSQETGLEAFF TGCGCCAGCAGCCAAGAAACGGGACTTGAAGCTTTCTTT
TRBJ2-5 NA TRBV30 TRBD2 CAWRLAGGPKTQYF TGTGCCTGGAGGCTAGCGGGAGGGCCGAAGACCCAGTACTTC
TRBJ1-2 NA TRBV29-1 NA CSVALVGRGAGGSYGYTF TGCAGCGTTGCTTTGGTGGGCCGGGGTGCAGGAGGATCCTATGGCTACACCTTC
TRBJ2-1 NA TRBV28 NA CASRQQGSSYNEQFF TGTGCCAGCAGACAACAGGGCAGCTCCTACAATGAGCAGTTCTTC
TRBJ2-5 NA TRBV10-3 TRBD1 CAISRQGEETQYF TGTGCCATCAGCAGACAGGGGGAAGAGACCCAGTACTTC
TRBJ1-1 NA TRBV11-3 NA CASSLGGNTEAFF TGTGCCAGCAGCTTAGGAGGGAACACTGAAGCTTTCTTT
TRBJ2-1 NA TRBV7-8 NA CASSFQRDNEQFF TGTGCCAGCAGCTTTCAGAGAGACAATGAGCAGTTCTTC
TRBJ2-5 NA TRBV27 NA CASSFGGWETQYF TGTGCCAGCAGTTTCGGCGGTTGGGAGACCCAGTACTTC
TRBJ1-1 NA TRBV15 NA CATSKADRNTEAFF TGTGCCACCAGCAAGGCGGACAGGAACACTGAAGCTTTCTTT
TRBJ2-1 once TRBV2 TRBD2 CASTGTSGKNEQFF TGTGCCAGCACTGGGACTAGCGGGAAAAATGAGCAGTTCTTC
TRBJ2-1 NA TRBV4-2 TRBD2 CASSQEVAGVRGEQFF TGTGCCAGCAGCCAAGAGGTAGCGGGAGTTCGGGGCGAGCAGTTCTTC
TRBJ2-7 once TRBV7-2 TRBD2 CASSLAGTSGVYEQYF TGTGCCAGCAGCTTAGCAGGGACTAGCGGAGTCTACGAGCAGTACTTC
TRBJ2-3 once TRBV5-1 TRBD1 CASSLAGTGLADTQYF TGCGCCAGCAGCTTGGCCGGGACAGGACTGGCAGATACGCAGTATTTT
TRBJ1-1 once TRBV7-8 NA CASSYVRDTREAFF TGTGCCAGCAGCTACGTCCGGGACACGCGCGAAGCTTTCTTT
TRBJ2-3 NA TRBV11-3 TRBD2 CASSSPPGTSGDTQYF TGTGCCAGCAGCTCTCCCCCCGGGACTAGCGGTGATACGCAGTATTTT
TRBJ2-7 NA TRBV11-2 NA CASSLSIRDSEYF TGTGCCAGCAGCTTATCCATCCGGGATAGCGAGTACTTC
TRBJ1-2 NA TRBV7-8 NA CASTLRDGPNYGYTF TGTGCCAGCACCCTCAGGGACGGTCCTAACTATGGCTACACCTTC
TRBJ1-5 NA TRBV18 NA CASSISNADQPQHF TGTGCCAGCTCTATATCGAACGCCGATCAGCCCCAGCATTTT
TRBJ2-3 NA TRBV9 NA CASSPRQVTDTQYF TGTGCCAGCAGCCCCCGACAGGTCACAGATACGCAGTATTTT
TRBJ2-1 NA TRBV27 TRBD2 CASSFSGRGNEQFF TGTGCCAGCAGTTTTAGCGGGAGAGGTAATGAGCAGTTCTTC
TRBJ1-1 NA TRBV6-5 NA CASSYSNRAPAFF TGTGCCAGCAGTTACTCGAACAGGGCCCCGGCTTTCTTT
TRBJ2-7 NA TRBV5-1 TRBD2 CASGPLGGAGGEQYF TGCGCCAGCGGTCCGTTGGGGGGAGCGGGAGGCGAGCAGTACTTC
TRBJ2-7 NA TRBV10-3 TRBD2 CAITPGLAGGEHEQYF TGTGCCATCACGCCGGGACTAGCGGGAGGGGAACACGAGCAGTACTTC
TRBJ2-2 NA TRBV5-1 NA CASSLRGDTGELFF TGCGCCAGCAGCTTGAGGGGGGACACCGGGGAGCTGTTTTTT
TRBJ2-7 NA TRBV2 NA CASSSTGSSYEQYF TGTGCCAGCAGTTCCACAGGGTCATCCTACGAGCAGTACTTC
TRBJ1-1 NA TRBV5-5 NA CASSLFGETGGAFF TGTGCCAGCAGCTTGTTTGGCGAAACCGGGGGAGCTTTCTTT
TRBJ2-2 NA TRBV9 NA CASSDSKAQGNTGELFF TGTGCCAGCAGCGACTCAAAGGCCCAGGGGAACACCGGGGAGCTGTTTTTT
TRBJ2-7 NA TRBV6-1 NA CASSGDGYEQYF TGTGCCAGCAGTGGAGACGGGTACGAGCAGTACTTC
TRBJ2-1 NA TRBV18 NA CASSPRGLASSYNEQFF TGTGCCAGCTCACCACGGGGCCTAGCCAGCTCCTACAATGAGCAGTTCTTC
TRBJ2-1 NA TRBV9 NA CASSVDGREYNEQFF TGTGCCAGCAGCGTAGATGGCCGGGAGTACAATGAGCAGTTCTTC
TRBJ1-4 NA TRBV30 TRBD1 CAWTGPGGEKLFF TGTGCCTGGACAGGGCCAGGGGGAGAAAAACTGTTTTTT
TRBJ2-7 NA TRBV18 NA CASSPPGGRTQYF TGTGCCAGCTCACCACCTGGAGGACGGACGCAGTACTTC
TRBJ1-1 NA TRBV6-5 NA CASSYSRFPLNTEAFF TGTGCCAGCAGTTACTCGAGGTTTCCCCTTAACACTGAAGCTTTCTTT
TRBJ1-2 NA TRBV7-9 TRBD1 CASSPQGAHGYTF TGTGCCAGCAGCCCACAGGGGGCGCATGGCTACACCTTC
TRBJ2-6 NA TRBV19 NA CASSIAGAGANVLTF TGTGCCAGTAGTATAGCCGGGGCTGGGGCCAACGTCCTGACTTTC
TRBJ1-5 NA TRBV7-3 NA CASSVIPGEPQHF TGTGCCAGCAGCGTCATCCCGGGGGAGCCCCAGCATTTT
TRBJ1-1 NA TRBV28 NA CASSIIMNTEAFF TGTGCCAGCAGTATTATCATGAACACTGAAGCTTTCTTT
TRBJ2-6 NA TRBV5-5 NA CASSPGGLGANVLTF TGTGCCAGCAGCCCCGGGGGTCTTGGGGCCAACGTCCTGACTTTC
TRBJ2-3 NA TRBV5-1 NA CASSLGGRDTQYF TGCGCCAGCAGCTTGGGCGGTCGAGATACGCAGTATTTT
TRBJ2-1 NA TRBV9 TRBD2 CASSVEAGGYNEQFF TGTGCCAGCAGCGTAGAGGCGGGAGGGTACAATGAGCAGTTCTTC
TRBJ1-4 NA TRBV7-2 TRBD1 CASSPDRAKNEKLFF TGTGCCAGCAGCCCGGACAGGGCTAAAAATGAAAAACTGTTTTTT
TRBJ2-5 NA TRBV7-9 TRBD2 CASSASGSRKTQYF TGTGCCAGCAGCGCTAGCGGGAGCAGAAAGACCCAGTACTTC
TRBJ2-6 NA TRBV28 NA CASSSPPGAGANVLTF TGTGCCAGCAGTTCTCCCCCCGGGGCCGGGGCCAACGTCCTGACTTTC
TRBJ1-4 once TRBV11-2 TRBD1 CASSLHRGPTNEKLFF TGTGCCAGCAGCCTCCACAGGGGTCCAACTAATGAAAAACTGTTTTTT
TRBJ1-5 NA TRBV6-1 TRBD1 CASRRTGTSNQPQHF TGTGCCAGCAGGAGGACAGGTACTAGCAATCAGCCCCAGCATTTT
TRBJ1-2 NA TRBV9 TRBD1 CASSIRTGLNYGYTF TGTGCCAGCAGCATCCGGACAGGGCTCAACTATGGCTACACCTTC